This record covers a single T cell receptor beta chain. Its antigen remains unidentified. The junction had 4 bases not matched to a gene; V was cut back by 5 bases and J by 12 bases. The length of the CDR3 is 11 residues. Looked up from germline, CDR1 is MNHEY and CDR2 is SVGAGI. The template was genomic DNA from peripheral blood, not RNA. The data originate from a study of T cell repertoires in aging, cancer and after chemotherapy. Across the study: Donor ages fell into six groups from 30 or younger up to 70 or older. Findings of the study overall: Untreated cancer patients had significantly lower blood TCR diversity than age-matched healthy donors.

A mixed TRB-A/B primer pool amplified rearranged TRB by multiplex touch-down PCR. TCRdb re-analysed the multiplex PCR reads in MiXCR, keeping a single row per CDR3 protein. There are approximately 3,100 distinct CDR3 sequences in the sample; 45% occur only once, and over 3% lies in the top ten. This chain joins TRBV6-5 and TRBJ2-1, with TRBD1 identical over 7 bases. The receptor comes from a human donor with a solid tumor. The sequencing sample was made of blood. As DNA, the CDR3 is TGTGCCAGCAGTATGGGACAGCGGCAGTTCTTC. As protein: CASSMGQRQFF.